Presented here are 7 T cell receptor beta chains from one specimen sequenced in a study of T-cell memory formation after mild COVID-19 (dated by TCRdb to the early 2020s). Library preparation employed 5' RACE. Instrument used: Illumina NovaSeq 6000. In-frame beta chains were kept once TCRdb had trimmed the public reads at Q25 with fastp and called clones with MiXCR. Merged by CDR3 protein, the rows form single entries marked with the most common genes and DNA. Present in this sample are 250,000 to 300,000 distinct CDR3 sequences, 15% to 20% of which were seen just once. The ten largest clones capture about a fifth of the sample. Sequencing was done on a sample of PBMCs or a T cell subset sorted from them (not recorded which). The receptors were sampled from a man younger than 30 who had mild COVID-19 (a few samples of this study predate the infection). The sample titles of this study are shuffled in the database, so cell type and time point are left out; the donor was told from shared clones.

The chain uses TRBV7-2 and TRBJ2-3; D not resolved. This CDR3 is built from 14 residues. Germline V lookup: CDR1 SGHTA, CDR2 FQGNSA. V was pared by 3 bases and J by 1 base, with 8 bases between. CDR3 region: CASSFGPGTDTQYF. In DNA, the CDR3 is TGTGCCAGCAGCTTTGGTCCTGGCACAGATACGCAGTATTTT.

The chain recombines TRBV6-2 or TRBV6-3 with TRBJ2-2; 7 bases match TRBD1. V was pared by 6 bases and J by 6 bases, with 7 bases of the junction left unmatched. This CDR3 region has 14 residues. CDR1 is MNHEY, CDR2 SVGEGT, per germline. Here the CDR3 reads CASRLLTGAGELFF. The CDR3 DNA sequence: TGTGCCAGCAGACTCCTTACAGGGGCCGGGGAGCTGTTTTTT.

This clonotype was picked up a small number of times. This chain uses TRBV5-6 with TRBJ2-1, with D possibly called TRBD1 or TRBD2 (5 bases each). Trimming left V 1 base short and J 10 bases short, with 12 bases between. CDR1 and CDR2 from the germline V gene are SGHDT and YYEEEE. This CDR3 is 13 amino acids long. CDR3 residues: CASSLHGWDEQFF. The CDR3 DNA is TGTGCCAGCAGCTTGCATGGTTGGGACGAGCAGTTCTTC. The full variable domain, completed using reference TRBV5-6 and TRBJ2-1, is DAGVTQSPTHLIKTRGQQVTLRCSPKSGHDTVSWYQQALGQGPQFIFQYYEEEERQRGNFPDRFSGHQFPNYSSELNVNALLLGDSALYLCASSLHGWDEQFFGPGTRLTVL.

This clonotype has only a few counts. The V call is TRBV7-2, the J call TRBJ2-3, with 7 bases aligning to TRBD2. Germline V gene sequence: CDR1 SGHTA, CDR2 FQGNSA. The CDR3 has 14 amino acids. The V and J ends lost 3 bases and 3 bases, in that order; junction bases with no gene match: 3. The CDR3 reads CASSFSGATDTQYF. CDR3 nucleotide sequence: TGTGCCAGCAGCTTCAGCGGGGCGACAGATACGCAGTATTTT.

The chain is built from TRBV5-1 and TRBJ2-2; D may be TRBD2 (6 bases). Trimming cost V 6 bases and J 3 bases, with 15 bases left between them. The CDR3 consists of 15 residues. CDR1 SGHRS and CDR2 YFSETQ come from the germline V gene. The CDR3 region has the DNA TGCGCCAGCACGCGACTAGAGAGGGACACCGGGGAGCTGTTTTTT. Residues: CASTRLERDTGELFF.

The chain uses TRBV6-1 and TRBJ2-7; 11 positions agree with TRBD1. The CDR3 extends over 15 amino acids. The germline V gene encodes CDR1 MNHNS and CDR2 SASEGT. Trimming at V came to 7 bases and at J to 3 bases, leaving 8 bases not matched to a gene. The CDR3 sequence is CASNKPGTGGYEQYV. CDR3 coding DNA: TGTGCCAGCAATAAACCCGGGACAGGGGGCTACGAGCAGTACGTC.

This clonotype was detected a few times. J is TRBJ2-5 and V is TRBV5-1; 8 bases line up with TRBD2. CDR3 length: 14 residues. The V and J ends lost 4 bases and 3 bases, in that order; junction bases with no gene match: 5. CDR1 is SGHRS and CDR2 is YFSETQ in the germline V gene. CDR3 sequence reads: CASSAGGAEETQYF. The CDR3 coding sequence is TGCGCCAGCAGCGCCGGGGGGGCAGAAGAGACCCAGTACTTC.